This is a list of T cell receptor beta chains from one sample in a study of blood T cell repertoires in COVID-19. Using immunoSEQ multiplex PCR, the repertoire was profiled, and TCRdb retains in-frame clones only, with some absent. The sample carries more than 400,000 clones, 80% to 90% recorded once. Sequenced: peripheral blood. These receptors were collected from a human donor in a cohort sampled during active COVID-19. Each CDR3 is given with its conserved first and last residue.

j_call v_call cdr3_aa
TRBJ1-2 TRBV24-1 CATSDRERYGYTF
TRBJ2-3 TRBV7-9 CASSLWRGKDTQYF
TRBJ2-7 TRBV4-2 CASSKGTSQPYEQYF
TRBJ2-7 TRBV19 CASSYSKTYEQYF
TRBJ1-1 TRBV27 CASSRTGGQNTEAFF
TRBJ1-2 TRBV29-1 CSVGLGQDYGYTF
TRBJ1-3 TRBV2 CASSKDRRASGNTIYF
TRBJ1-1 TRBV5-1 CASSGQGGNTEAFF
TRBJ2-3 TRBV18 CASSPGRGPTDTQYF
TRBJ2-7 TRBV29-1 CSVEAGAGSYEQYF
TRBJ2-4 TRBV28 CASSTLTGLLAKNIQYF
TRBJ2-3 TRBV11-1 CASSWIAGGSDTQYF
TRBJ1-1 TRBV6-2/TRBV6-3 CASRYISPNTEAFF
TRBJ1-4 TRBV3-1/TRBV3-2 CASSQENSNEKLFF
TRBJ2-1 TRBV11-3 CASSPGWSYNEQFF
TRBJ2-7 TRBV7-3 CASSQEGAYEQYF
TRBJ1-5 TRBV19 CASSGGTGNNQPQHF